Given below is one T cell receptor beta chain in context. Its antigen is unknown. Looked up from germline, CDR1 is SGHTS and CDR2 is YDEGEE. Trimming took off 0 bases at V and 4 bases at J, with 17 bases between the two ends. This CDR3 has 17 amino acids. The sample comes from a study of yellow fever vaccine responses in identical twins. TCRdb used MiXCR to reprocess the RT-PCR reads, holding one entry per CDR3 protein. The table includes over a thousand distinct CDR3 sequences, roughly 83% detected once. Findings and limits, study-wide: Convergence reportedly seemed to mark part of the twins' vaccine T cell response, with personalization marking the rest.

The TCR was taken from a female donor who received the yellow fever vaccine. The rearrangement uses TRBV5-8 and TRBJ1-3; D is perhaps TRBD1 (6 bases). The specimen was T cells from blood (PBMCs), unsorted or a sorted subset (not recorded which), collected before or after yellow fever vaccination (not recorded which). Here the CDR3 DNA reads TGTGCCAGCAGCTTGGTCGGGGGCAAGGTAAACGGAAACACCATATATTTT. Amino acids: CASSLVGGKVNGNTIYF.